The entry that follows covers one TCR beta chain sequence. This record comes from a study of identical twins. TCRdb re-called the 5' RACE reads through MiXCR, storing one row per CDR3 protein. The table records 700,000 or so distinct CDR3 sequences, less than 25% of them present only once. Healthy Caucasians, and only they, were the donors. The germline V gene encodes CDR1 SEHNR and CDR2 FQNEAQ (reference sequence). CDR3 length: 13 residues. V was trimmed by 7 bases and J by 1 base, leaving 10 bases between them. These data also formed part of another study, on T cells expressing NK-cell markers. From that study: Within the sequenced cohort of eight donors, seven exhibited HCMV seropositivity and one was seronegative. In several experiments, sorting was restricted to alpha-beta TCR T cells by an anti-gamma-delta TCR antibody.

The chain employs TRBV7-9 and TRBJ1-1, with D perhaps matching TRBD1 (5 bases). The source material was PBMCs. The clonotype was recovered from a woman aged 18-29 years in good health. CDR3 protein: CASTGHANTEAFF. As DNA, the CDR3 is TGTGCCAGCACGGGGCACGCGAACACTGAAGCTTTCTTT.